A single sample gave rise to the 19 T cell receptor beta chains below, sequenced in a study of graft-versus-host responses after intestinal transplantation. TCRdb keeps only in-frame clones here, not all; method: immunoSEQ multiplex PCR. The data show about 35,000 clones, approximately 96% seen once. The source material was PBMCs, sampled 16 days after intestinal transplant. These receptors were obtained from a human patient who received an intestinal transplant, so some T cells may come from the graft donor.

This clone was observed once. The chain carries TRBV11-2 and TRBJ2-5; 8 bases map to TRBD2. Germline CDR1 SGHAT, CDR2 FQNNGV. V lost 2 bases and J lost 1; bases outside the gene matches: 3. This CDR3 is built from 15 residues. CDR3 in amino acids: CASSLLAGIQETQYF. CDR3 DNA sequence: TGTGCCAGCAGCTTACTAGCGGGCATCCAAGAGACCCAGTACTTC.

The V call is TRBV15, the J call TRBJ1-5; 11 bases agree with TRBD1. CDR3 length equals 17 residues. CDR1 is LNHNV, CDR2 YYDKDF, per germline (reference sequence). V was pared by 3 bases and J by 5 bases, with 9 bases of the junction left unmatched. The CDR3 is CATSSEDRGREDQPQHF. As DNA, the CDR3 is TGTGCCACCAGCAGTGAGGACAGGGGGCGAGAGGATCAGCCCCAGCATTTT.

The V gene is TRBV4-1, the J gene TRBJ2-7, with TRBD2 identical over 10 bases. The CDR3 runs 17 residues. Germline values: CDR1 MGHRA, CDR2 YSYEKL. The J segment lost 3 bases and the V segment lost 4 bases, leaving 12 bases of the junction unmatched. This chain's CDR3 is CASSPQLGLATSYEQYF. CDR3 coding DNA: TGCGCCAGCAGCCCCCAACTGGGACTAGCGACTAGCTACGAGCAGTACTTC.

The genes are TRBV27 and TRBJ1-4; D ambiguous. Germline CDR1 is MNHEY and CDR2 is SMNVEV (reference sequence). This CDR3 contains 13 residues. The ends were cut back, 0 bases at V and 11 bases at J, with 10 bases in the middle. CDR3 amino acids: CASSLSPSVKLFF. Written as DNA, the CDR3 is TGTGCCAGCAGTTTATCCCCCTCCGTGAAACTGTTTTTT.

V is TRBV7-8 and J is TRBJ1-4; 8 bases map to TRBD1. V lost 4 bases to trimming and J lost 8 bases; unmatched junction nucleotides: 6. This CDR3 is built from 14 residues. Per the germline V gene, CDR1 is SGHVS and CDR2 is FQNEAQ. Here the CDR3 DNA reads TGTGCCAGCAGCTATTACAGGGGGGAAGAAAAACTGTTTTTT. Its translation: CASSYYRGEEKLFF.

This chain uses TRBV27 with TRBJ2-4, with TRBD2 as a possible D gene (5 bases). Trimming removed 4 bases from V and 8 bases from J, with 9 bases in between. Germline V gene lookup returns CDR1 MNHEY and CDR2 SMNVEV (reference sequence). The CDR3 is made up of 12 amino acids. CDR3 nucleotide sequence: TGTGCCAGCAGTTCGGGGAACGACATTCAGTACTTC. Translating it yields CASSSGNDIQYF.

Turning to this clone: The conserved phenylalanine or tryptophan is not found at the CDR3 terminus, so this likely reflects a read error. This sequence joins TRBV25-1 and TRBJ1-2; 7 bases match TRBD1. With V trimmed by 6 bases and J by 2 bases, 15 bases remained unmatched. This CDR3 contains 17 residues. CDR1 is MGHDK, CDR2 SYGVNS, per germline. The CDR3 DNA sequence: TGTGCCAGCAGGGGTATCACCGATCGACAGGGAAACTATGGCTACACCCTC. The encoded protein is CASRGITDRQGNYGYTL.

J is TRBJ1-3 and V is TRBV9; 7 bases match TRBD1. Germline CDR1 and CDR2: SGDLS and YYNGEE. V was pared by 3 bases and J by 4 bases, with 4 bases of the junction left unmatched. This CDR3 is 14 amino acids long. The CDR3 reads CASSASGQGNTIYF. CDR3 DNA: TGTGCCAGCAGCGCTTCGGGACAGGGAAACACCATATATTTT.

The V and J genes are TRBV5-8 and TRBJ2-3; D call uncertain. Germline CDR1 SGHTS, CDR2 YDEGEE. V dropped 0 bases and J dropped 4 bases, with 3 bases sitting between them. The CDR3 is made up of 12 amino acids. The CDR3 is CASSLGADTQYF. In DNA form, the CDR3 reads TGTGCCAGCAGCTTGGGCGCAGATACGCAGTATTTT.

V is TRBV30 and J is TRBJ1-1, with D perhaps matching TRBD1 (5 bases). Deletions cut 3 bases from V and 10 bases from J, with 12 bases between. CDR1 and CDR2 (germline): GTSNPN, SVGIG (reference sequence). The CDR3 extends over 11 amino acids. DNA of the CDR3: TGTGCCTGGAGAAGCGGGGGGGGAGCTTTCTTT. It specifies CAWRSGGGAFF. Full variable domain (missing parts from reference TRBV30 and TRBJ1-1): SQTIHQWPATLVQPVGSPLSLECTVEGTSNPNLYWYRQAAGRGLQLLFYSVGIGQISSEVPQNLSASRPQDRQFILSSKKLLLSDSGFYLCAWRSGGGAFFGQGTRLTVV.

This clone has just a few counts. CDR3 in amino acids: CASSPTGVGNTIYF. The CDR3 nucleotides are TGCGCCAGCAGTCCGACAGGGGTGGGAAACACCATATATTTT. V is TRBV4-1 and J is TRBJ1-3, with 8 bases lining up with TRBD1. V lost 6 bases and J lost 4; bases outside the gene matches: 5. The CDR3 is 14 residues long. Germline loops: CDR1 MGHRA, CDR2 YSYEKL.

This clone was counted only a few times. The V gene is TRBV6-6, the J gene TRBJ2-7, with 8 bases matching TRBD2. CDR3 length: 15 amino acids. The V and J ends lost 10 bases and 2 bases, in that order; junction bases with no gene match: 13. CDR1 and CDR2 from the germline V gene are MNHNY and SVGAGI (reference sequence). The chain's CDR3 is CATDVAGGGPYEQYF. The DNA of the CDR3 is TGTGCCACGGACGTCGCGGGAGGAGGCCCCTACGAGCAGTACTTC.

The rearrangement links TRBV10-3 to TRBJ2-1, with 14 bases aligning to TRBD2. Germline V gene sequence: CDR1 ENHRY, CDR2 SYGVKD. V was pared by 8 bases and J by 4 bases, with 4 bases of the junction left unmatched. This CDR3 comprises 15 residues. CDR3 sequence reads: CAIGGLAGEYNEQFF. CDR3 nucleotide sequence: TGTGCCATCGGGGGACTAGCGGGAGAGTACAATGAGCAGTTCTTC.

The gene calls are TRBV6-5 and TRBJ1-1; tentative D call: TRBD1 (6 bases). The V and J ends lost 5 bases and 0 bases respectively, with 13 bases between them. Germline V gene lookup returns CDR1 MNHEY and CDR2 SVGAGI. The CDR3 consists of 15 residues. The CDR3 loop is CASSQQGGLNTEAFF. The CDR3 DNA follows: TGTGCCAGCAGTCAACAGGGCGGGCTGAACACTGAAGCTTTCTTT.

The CDR3 protein is CASSLRPSYEQYF. In nucleotides, the CDR3 is TGCGCCAGCAGCTTGCGGCCGAGCTACGAGCAGTACTTC. The V and J genes are TRBV5-1 and TRBJ2-7; D unclear. Germline-derived CDR1 and CDR2 are SGHRS and YFSETQ. The CDR3 has 13 residues. V dropped 1 base and J dropped 3 bases, with 8 bases sitting between them.

The chain uses TRBV9 and TRBJ2-7; 12 bases are a match to TRBD2. The germline gives CDR1 SGDLS, CDR2 YYNGEE. There are 15 residues in the CDR3. V dropped 4 bases and J dropped 7; count of bases not matched to a gene: 9. For the CDR3, the DNA is TGTGCCAGCAGCTTAGGGACTAGCGGGCCTTGGGAGCAGTACTTC. As protein: CASSLGTSGPWEQYF.

This sequence joins TRBV2 and TRBJ2-2; possibly TRBD1 or TRBD2 for D (5 bases each). The CDR3 consists of 15 residues. Germline V CDR1 and CDR2: SNHLY, FYNNEI. Trimming shortened V by 7 bases and J by 3 bases, and 15 bases separated the two germline ends. The DNA for the CDR3 is TGTGCCAGCAACCCCTCAGGGACCTACACCGGGGAGCTGTTTTTT. This encodes CASNPSGTYTGELFF.

The CDR3 spells CASSQEGQGYEKLFF. CDR3 bases: TGCGCCAGCAGCCAAGAGGGACAGGGTTATGAAAAACTGTTTTTT. The chain has TRBV4-1 and TRBJ1-4; 9 bases map to TRBD1. V shed 0 bases, J shed 6 bases, and the junction held 2 bases outside the gene matches. The CDR3 spans 15 residues. CDR1 and CDR2 (germline): MGHRA, YSYEKL.

Only one count was recorded for this clone. V is TRBV6-5 and J is TRBJ2-7; D unclear. This CDR3 contains 15 residues. Germline assignment: CDR1 MNHEY and CDR2 SVGAGI. Trimming left V 2 bases short and J 2 bases short, with 13 bases between. DNA for the CDR3: TGTGCCAGCAGTTACCCCGGGCCCTACCCCTACGAGCAGTACTTC. Translating gives CASSYPGPYPYEQYF.